The T cell receptor (beta chain) under discussion was sequenced for a study of blood T cells in healthy people across ages. The authors ran a second PCR of about 6 to 11 cycles using a sample-barcoded 5' primer and a J-beta primer mix. TCRdb ran MiXCR on the 5' RACE reads and lists one entry per CDR3 protein. The repertoire consists of 550,000 to 600,000 distinct CDR3 sequences, with roughly 43% occurring once and the leading ten covering about 22%. V was pared by 3 bases and J by 2 bases, with 5 bases of the junction left unmatched. The CDR3 length is 15 residues. Germline V lookup: CDR1 DFQATT, CDR2 SNEGSKA (reference sequence). There are a few counts of this clonotype.

This chain links TRBV20-1 with TRBJ2-4; TRBD1 aligns across 9 bases. This sequence originates from a man older than 75 in good health. Sequenced: blood. In DNA, the CDR3 is TGCAGTGCTAGGGAACAGGGGGCGACCAAAAACATTCAGTACTTC. Protein product: CSAREQGATKNIQYF.